The following is a T cell receptor beta chain sequence with its context. Its antigen is unknown. The sample belongs to a study of cytomegalovirus exposure and HLA in healthy donors. Study at large: The use of the same platform for the roughly 110 validation repertoires and the roughly 700 first-cohort repertoires was reported by a later analysis.

Study outcomes and limitations: In vitro data verified a few CMV-associated chains as specific for CMV antigens. Researchers catalogued roughly 150 TCR beta chains as cytomegalovirus-associated. With high specificity and sensitivity, the classifier reportedly diagnosed cytomegalovirus status.

Assay: immunoSEQ multiplex PCR; the TCRdb copy retains only in-frame clones and omits some. The repertoire consists of fewer than 95,000 clones, with 94% occurring once and the leading ten covering 0.5% to 0.75%. Germline values: CDR1 LNHDA, CDR2 SQIVND (reference sequence). The CDR3 loop spans 16 amino acids. Trimming removed 2 bases at V and 0 bases at J, with 11 bases between. This receptor was taken from a woman younger than 30 in good health and CMV-seronegative. The rearrangement joins TRBV19 to TRBJ1-3; no definite D call. Sequenced: PBMCs. CDR3 in amino acids: CASSISGRDSGNTIYF. In nucleotides, the CDR3 is TGTGCCAGTAGTATATCAGGCCGGGACTCTGGAAACACCATATATTTT.